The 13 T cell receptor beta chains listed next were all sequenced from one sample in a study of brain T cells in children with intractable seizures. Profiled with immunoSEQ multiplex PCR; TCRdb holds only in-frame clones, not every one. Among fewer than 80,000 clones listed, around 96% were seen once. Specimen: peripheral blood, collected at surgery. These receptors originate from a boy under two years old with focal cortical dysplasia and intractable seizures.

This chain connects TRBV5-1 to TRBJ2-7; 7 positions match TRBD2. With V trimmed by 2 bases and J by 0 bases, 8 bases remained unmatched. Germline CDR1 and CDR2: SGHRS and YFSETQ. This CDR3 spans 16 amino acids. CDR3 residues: CASSLSSGKSSYEQYF. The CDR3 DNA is TGCGCCAGCAGCTTATCTAGCGGTAAGAGCTCCTACGAGCAGTACTTC.

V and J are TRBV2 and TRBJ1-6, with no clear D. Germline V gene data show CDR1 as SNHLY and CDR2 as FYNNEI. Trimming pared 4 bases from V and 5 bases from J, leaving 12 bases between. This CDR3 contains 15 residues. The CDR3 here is CASSGEGGNNSPLHF. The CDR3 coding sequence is TGTGCCAGCAGTGGAGAAGGAGGAAATAATTCACCCCTCCACTTT. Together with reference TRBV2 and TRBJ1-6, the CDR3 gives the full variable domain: EPEVTQTPSHQVTQMGQEVILRCVPISNHLYFYWYRQILGQKVEFLVSFYNNEISEKSEIFDDQFSVERPDGSNFTLKIRSTKLEDSAMYFCASSGEGGNNSPLHFGNGTRLTVT.

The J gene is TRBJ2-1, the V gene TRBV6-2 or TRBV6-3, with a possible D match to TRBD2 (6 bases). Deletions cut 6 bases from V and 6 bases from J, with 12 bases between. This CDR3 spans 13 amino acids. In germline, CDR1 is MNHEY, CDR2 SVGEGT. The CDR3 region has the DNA TGTGCCAGCAGCTGGACTATCCTCAATGAGCAGTTCTTC. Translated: CASSWTILNEQFF.

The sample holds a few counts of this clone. CDR3 protein: CASIPRGYQPQHF. As DNA, the CDR3 is TGCGCCAGCATACCCAGGGGATACCAGCCCCAGCATTTT. The chain carries TRBV10-1 and TRBJ1-5, with D possibly being TRBD1 (6 bases). This CDR3 has 13 residues. Trimming took 7 bases from V and 7 from J, leaving 14 bases between them. CDR1 and CDR2 from the germline V gene are WNHNN and SYGVQD (reference sequence).

The CDR3 bases are TGTGCCAGCAGCTCGCCTGGTGGGGGGGCCGGGACAGATACGCAGTATTTT. Translated: CASSSPGGGAGTDTQYF. The V gene is TRBV7-9, the J gene TRBJ2-3, with a possible D match to TRBD2 (7 bases). This CDR3 region has 17 residues. V was cut by 4 bases and J by 3 bases, with 20 bases left in between. CDR1 is SEHNR, CDR2 FQNEAQ, per germline (reference sequence).

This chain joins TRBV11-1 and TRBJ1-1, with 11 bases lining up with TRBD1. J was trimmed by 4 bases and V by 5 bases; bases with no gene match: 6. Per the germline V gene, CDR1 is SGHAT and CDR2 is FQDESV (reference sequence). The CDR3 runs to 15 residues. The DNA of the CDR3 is TGTGCCAGCAGCAAGAGGACAGGGGGCCGCACTGAAGCTTTCTTT. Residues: CASSKRTGGRTEAFF.

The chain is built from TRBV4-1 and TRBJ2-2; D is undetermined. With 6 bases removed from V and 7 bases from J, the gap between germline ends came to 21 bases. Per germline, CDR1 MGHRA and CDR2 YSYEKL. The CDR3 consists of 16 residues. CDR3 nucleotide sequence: TGCGCCAGCAGTCCGGTCCCAAAAACGGTGAACGGGGAGCTGTTTTTT. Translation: CASSPVPKTVNGELFF.

The CDR3 DNA follows: TGTGCCAGCAGCCAAGATTGGAAGGAGGGATTGGAAGCTAGCGGCTTATACAATGAGCAGTTCTTC. Protein product: CASSQDWKEGLEASGLYNEQFF. The chain has TRBV3-1 (or the pseudogene TRBV3-2) and TRBJ2-1; the match to TRBD2 covers 7 bases. Germline values: CDR1 LGHDT, CDR2 YNNKEL (reference sequence). The CDR3 is 22 amino acids. V dropped 0 bases and J dropped 4; count of bases not matched to a gene: 24.

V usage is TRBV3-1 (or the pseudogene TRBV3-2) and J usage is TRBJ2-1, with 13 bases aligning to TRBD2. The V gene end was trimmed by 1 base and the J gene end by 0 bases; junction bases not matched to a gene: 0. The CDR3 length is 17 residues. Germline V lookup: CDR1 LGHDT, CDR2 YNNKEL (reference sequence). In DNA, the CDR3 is TGTGCCAGCAGCCAAGGGACTAGCGGGAGCTCCTACAATGAGCAGTTCTTC. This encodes CASSQGTSGSSYNEQFF.

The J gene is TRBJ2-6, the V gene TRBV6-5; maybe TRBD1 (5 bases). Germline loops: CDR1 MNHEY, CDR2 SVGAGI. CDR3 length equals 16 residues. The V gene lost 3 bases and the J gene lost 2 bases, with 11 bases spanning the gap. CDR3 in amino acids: CASSYIQGAGANVLTF. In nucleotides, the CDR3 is TGTGCCAGCAGTTATATCCAGGGTGCTGGGGCCAACGTCCTGACTTTC.

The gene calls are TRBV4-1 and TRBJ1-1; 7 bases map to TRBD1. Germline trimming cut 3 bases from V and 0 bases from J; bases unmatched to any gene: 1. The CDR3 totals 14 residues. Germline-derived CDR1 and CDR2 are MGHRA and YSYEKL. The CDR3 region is CASSQRGLNTEAFF. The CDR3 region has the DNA TGCGCCAGCAGCCAGAGGGGGCTGAACACTGAAGCTTTCTTT.

The CDR3 sequence: CASSFQGYQETQYF. Written as DNA, the CDR3 is TGTGCCAGCAGCTTTCAGGGGTACCAAGAGACCCAGTACTTC. The chain joins TRBV7-2 to TRBJ2-5; the D gene is possibly TRBD1 (6 bases). The CDR3 has 14 residues. Trimming stripped 3 bases from V and 0 bases from J, with 8 bases between. In germline, CDR1 is SGHTA, CDR2 FQGNSA.

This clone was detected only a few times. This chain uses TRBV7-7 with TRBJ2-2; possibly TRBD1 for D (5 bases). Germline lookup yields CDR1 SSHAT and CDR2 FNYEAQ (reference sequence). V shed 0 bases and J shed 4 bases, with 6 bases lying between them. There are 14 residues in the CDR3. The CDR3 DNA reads TGTGCCAGCAGCTTAGCGCAGGGCACCGGGGAGCTGTTTTTT. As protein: CASSLAQGTGELFF.